This TCR beta chain was identified during a study of human T cells and chemical hapten exposure. About the study: Upper inner arm skin measuring 2 cm by 2 cm received 2% DPC for sensitization. Epicutaneous patch tests delivered 0.01% DPC to the upper back, with evaluation at 6 days.

This clonotype was seen many times. Antigen specificity is unknown. The library put unique molecular identifiers onto individual cDNA molecules. TCRdb reprocessed the RACE reads via MiXCR and lists one record per CDR3 protein. The table has about 260,000 distinct CDR3 sequences, 8.6% seen once. Time point denoted: pre-sensitization, week 0. This sample's treatment: therapeutic diphenylcyclopropenone sensitization with weekly scalp DPC. The CDR3 length is 13 residues. Trimming removed 1 base from V and 8 bases from J, with 8 bases in between. CDR1 and CDR2 from the germline V gene are SGHVS and FQNEAQ. Study outcomes and limitations: TCRs whose frequency exceeded 1 in 1000 remained the same following DPC sensitization.

This chain links TRBV7-8 with TRBJ1-4; unclear D gene. The clonotype was recovered from a woman in her forties with alopecia areata. Some clones in this sample may be carry-over from other donors' samples. The sequencing here drew on whole blood, taken in connection with sensitization to the hapten diphenylcyclopropenone (DPC). CDR3 bases: TGTGCCAGCAGCTTAGGAGTGCGGGAAAAACTGTTTTTT. Protein sequence: CASSLGVREKLFF.